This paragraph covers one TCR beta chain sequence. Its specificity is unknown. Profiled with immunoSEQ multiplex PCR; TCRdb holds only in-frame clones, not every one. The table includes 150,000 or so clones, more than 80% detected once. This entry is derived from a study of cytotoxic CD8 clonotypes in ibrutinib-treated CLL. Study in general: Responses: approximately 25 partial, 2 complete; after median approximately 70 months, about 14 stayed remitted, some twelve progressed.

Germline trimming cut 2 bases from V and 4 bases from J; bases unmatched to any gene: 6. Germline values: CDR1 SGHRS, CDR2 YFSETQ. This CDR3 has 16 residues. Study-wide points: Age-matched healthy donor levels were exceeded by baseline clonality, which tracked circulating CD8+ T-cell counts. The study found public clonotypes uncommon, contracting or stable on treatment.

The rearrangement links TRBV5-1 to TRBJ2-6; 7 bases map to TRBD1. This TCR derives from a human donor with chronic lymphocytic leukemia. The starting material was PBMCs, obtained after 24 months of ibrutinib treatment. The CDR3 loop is CASSLWTGTGANVLTF. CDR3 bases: TGCGCCAGCAGCTTATGGACAGGAACCGGGGCCAACGTCCTGACTTTC.